Given below is one T cell receptor (beta chain) in context. This clone was seen just once. Its antigen remains undetermined. It has no much larger one-base neighbor in the sample; base qualities were not kept. These data are taken from a study of blood T cell repertoires in COVID-19 (TCRdb year 2020). At the level of the whole study: Samples from collaborators originated in the United States, Italy and Spain and spanned both the acute and convalescent phases of COVID-19. The prospective study material was composed of cDNA or gDNA derived from T cells, B-cell-depleted T cells, or PBMCs. The dataset comprised deeply sampled blood TCRbeta repertoires from subjects exposed to, actively infected with, or recovered from COVID-19. The repertoires were released in a freely available public database intended as a resource for research on the immune response to SARS-CoV-2. The samples were drawn from the first 160 participants of the ongoing ImmuneRACE study and from some 1,300 subjects provided by 6 global collaborators. Sample metadata almost always included a de-identified subject ID, COVID-19 status, age in years and sex. Where HLA class I and class II types were available, the types were taken from metadata supplied by the sample provider, not from assay-based typing. What the work shows at the level of the full study, not this receptor alone: Clinical and demographic metadata were provided uncurated, with the amount varying by source and participant.

The CDR3 numbers 15 residues from cysteine through phenylalanine. Just CDR3 DNA is preserved here, 45 bases in frame from base 1. V and J are truncated by 6 bases and 5 bases respectively, leaving an intervening sequence of 18 bases. The CDR1 and CDR2 encoded by the germline V gene (reference sequence) are MNHEY and SMNVEV. Enrolling through a virtual design, the prospective study's participants ranged in age from roughly 18 to 90 years and lived across some 22 United States geographic areas. In the prospective study, participants were assigned to cohorts based on the clinical history participants reported in a screening survey and a study questionnaire. ImmuneRACE Cohort 3 recovered participants were defined by two consecutive negative NP/OP PCR tests, healthcare professional clearance, or symptom resolution. In the prospective study, whole blood, serum and a nasopharyngeal or oropharyngeal swab were collected from each participant by mobile phlebotomists. Additional blood draws and questionnaires over a roughly two-month period could optionally be provided by prospective study participants. Blood samples from the prospective study were shipped frozen or at room temperature prior to DNA extraction.

The immunoSEQ Assay, a bias-controlled multiplex PCR, was used to amplify TCRbeta CDR3 regions from genomic DNA. Turning to the authors' computational methods: The number of nucleated cells in each sample was estimated from the amplification of reference gene primers within the assay. Sequence reads were collapsed and filtered to measure the absolute abundance of every unique TCRbeta CDR3 rearrangement. For each sample, productive Simpson clonality was calculated by taking the square root of Simpson's diversity index across productive rearrangements. This immuneACCESS table, as held by TCRdb, lists in-frame sequences with V and J called but not all clones. Of the missing ones, under half trace to an unresolved V gene in checked studies; the others have no known cause. That table furnishes V, J and clone size, whereas the DNA furnished D and trimming. Recorded for this sample are 400,000 or so clones; around 90% of them occurred a single time. Approximately 0.65% of the sample belongs to the ten largest clones.

The chain links TRBV27 with TRBJ2-3; perhaps TRBD2 is the D gene, with 6 bases matching. This sequence originates from a man aged 18 to 29 who had recovered from COVID-19. What was sequenced was PBMCs or T cells enriched from blood (not recorded which). The nucleotide sequence is TGTGCCAGCAGCCAGTCGGGGGTTTTGTTAGATACGCAGTATTTT. Translated, this is CASSQSGVLLDTQYF.